A selection of T cell receptor beta chains follows, all from one sample in a study of PD-1 and CTLA-4 blockade in melanoma. The table came from immunoSEQ multiplex PCR; TCRdb's copy has only in-frame clones and leaves some out. The sample has about 32,000 clones; 88% are singletons. Specimen: CD8+ T cells from peripheral blood, collected from a patient given anti-PD-1 treatment. These receptors came from a human donor with melanoma. The CDR3 runs from the conserved cysteine through the conserved F or W. The D gene is left open where the match is weak. Part of the rows lack a size; the others show once, few, many or a class for expanded clones.

d_gene | j_gene | v_gene | abundance | CDR3nt | CDR3aa
NA | TRBJ2-6 | TRBV28 | NA | TGTGCCAGCAGTTTTCGGGTAATTCACGGGGCCAACGTCCTGACTTTC | CASSFRVIHGANVLTF
TRBD2 | TRBJ2-1 | TRBV5-1 | NA | TGCGCCAGCAGTGCGCCTAGCGGGGGTTCAGTCTCCTACAATGAGCAGTTCTTC | CASSAPSGGSVSYNEQFF
NA | TRBJ1-5 | TRBV7-2 | NA | TGTGCCAGCAGCTACTGGGAGGGTCAGCCCCAGCATTTT | CASSYWEGQPQHF
TRBD1 | TRBJ1-5 | TRBV24-1 | once | TGTGCCACCAGTGAGCCGACAGGGATGAGCAATCAGCCCCAGCATTTT | CATSEPTGMSNQPQHF
NA | TRBJ2-1 | TRBV5-1 | NA | TGCGCCAGCAGCTTGGATGCCCAGGGGTACAATGAGCAGTTCTTC | CASSLDAQGYNEQFF
NA | TRBJ2-1 | TRBV12-3/TRBV12-4 | NA | TGTGCCAGCAGTTCCAATGCCAATGAGCAGTTCTTC | CASSSNANEQFF
NA | TRBJ1-2 | TRBV7-9 | NA | TGTGCCAGCAGCTTATCTTCCCTTAACTATGGCTACACCTTC | CASSLSSLNYGYTF
TRBD1 | TRBJ2-7 | TRBV13 | NA | TGTGCCAGCAGCAGGGCCGGGACAGGTCTCCACGAGCAGTACTTC | CASSRAGTGLHEQYF
NA | TRBJ2-2 | TRBV10-3 | NA | TGTGCCATCAGTGAGGGCGCTCCGGAGCTGTTTTTT | CAISEGAPELFF
NA | TRBJ2-2 | TRBV28 | NA | TGTGCCAGCAGTTTAGACACCGGGGAGCTGTTTTTT | CASSLDTGELFF
NA | TRBJ2-5 | TRBV30 | NA | TGTGCCTGGAGTGAGGACCTGATGCTTCAAGAGACCCAGTACTTC | CAWSEDLMLQETQYF
NA | TRBJ2-2 | TRBV11-1 | NA | TGTGCCAGCAGCCCTACAGGCACCGGGGAGCTGTTTTTT | CASSPTGTGELFF
NA | TRBJ1-1 | TRBV19 | NA | TGTGCCAGTAGCCTTCTCAGGGGCATGAACACTGAAGCTTTCTTT | CASSLLRGMNTEAFF
TRBD1 | TRBJ1-2 | TRBV29-1 | NA | TGCAGCGTCACAGGGGAGGAAGGCTACACCTTC | CSVTGEEGYTF
TRBD2 | TRBJ2-3 | TRBV5-6 | NA | TGTGCCAGCAGCTTGGGACTAGCGGGGGGGCCGGGCACAGATACGCAGTATTTT | CASSLGLAGGPGTDTQYF
TRBD1 | TRBJ2-7 | TRBV5-5 | NA | TGTGCCAGCAGCTTGACGGGACAGGGGGGCGAGCAGTACTTC | CASSLTGQGGEQYF
TRBD2 | TRBJ2-7 | TRBV27 | NA | TGTGCCAGCAGCCTCGACGGGGGGTACAGCGAGCAGTACTTC | CASSLDGGYSEQYF
TRBD1 | TRBJ1-1 | TRBV6-5 | few | TGTGCCAGCAGTTTAACAGGGGGCCTTGAAGCTTTCTTT | CASSLTGGLEAFF
NA | TRBJ2-1 | TRBV12-3/TRBV12-4 | NA | TGTGCCAGCAGTTCGATTAGCGATGAGCAGTTCTTC | CASSSISDEQFF
NA | TRBJ2-6 | TRBV27 | NA | TGTGCCAGCAGTTCCAACTCTGGGGCCAACGTCCTGACTTTC | CASSSNSGANVLTF
NA | TRBJ1-2 | TRBV30 | NA | TGTGCCTCTCAGCCCAGAACTAACTATGGCTACACCTTC | CASQPRTNYGYTF
NA | TRBJ1-2 | TRBV4-3 | NA | TGCGCCAGCAGCCAAGATGGGGGTGATTTCTATGGCTACACCTTC | CASSQDGGDFYGYTF
NA | TRBJ1-2 | TRBV5-4 | NA | TGTGCCAGCAGCTTGGGGGGACAAGGCTATGGCTACACCTTC | CASSLGGQGYGYTF
TRBD1 | TRBJ2-7 | TRBV30 | NA | TGTGCCTGGTCCGGGACAGGCTCCTACGAGCAGTACTTC | CAWSGTGSYEQYF
NA | TRBJ1-4 | TRBV7-9 | NA | TGTGCCAGCAGCTCCCGGGACGCCCATGAAAAACTGTTTTTT | CASSSRDAHEKLFF
NA | TRBJ2-2 | TRBV6-5 | once | TGTGCCAGCAGTTACACCCCGCCAGCGAACACCGGGGAGCTGTTTTTT | CASSYTPPANTGELFF
NA | TRBJ2-1 | TRBV19 | NA | TGTGCCAGTAGCCTGGGTTCATACAATGAGCAGTTCTTC | CASSLGSYNEQFF
NA | TRBJ1-5 | TRBV30 | NA | TGTGCCTGGAGTGTGGGGGCCCACCAGCCCCAGCATTTT | CAWSVGAHQPQHF
NA | TRBJ1-1 | TRBV30 | few | TGTGCCTGGAGTGCACCGGCCGGGGCAAGAATCGAAGCTTTCTTT | CAWSAPAGARIEAFF
NA | TRBJ1-1 | TRBV6-5 | NA | TGTGCCAGCAGTTGGGGGGCTTCGAACACTGAAGCTTTCTTT | CASSWGASNTEAFF
NA | TRBJ2-3 | TRBV5-1 | NA | TGCGCCAGCAGCCCCGGTCTGGCTAGCACAGATACGCAGTATTTT | CASSPGLASTDTQYF